These 17 T cell receptor beta chains were sequenced from one sample in a study of blood T cells in healthy people across ages. Next came a second PCR, run for about 7 to 12 cycles, which used a sample-barcoded 5' primer along with a J-beta primer mix. A single record per CDR3 protein comes from TCRdb applying MiXCR to the 5' RACE reads. The sample includes roughly 1.5 million distinct CDR3 sequences, less than 45% seen only once; the top ten take about 4%. Specimen: blood. These receptors were collected from a woman aged 18-29 years in good health.

In its sample, this clonotype was seen a few times. The rearrangement links TRBV5-1 to TRBJ1-6; TRBD1 matches 8 bases. V was clipped by 4 bases and J by 10 bases; unmatched bases: 10. CDR3 length: 15 residues. The germline V gene has CDR1 SGHRS and CDR2 YFSETQ. CDR3 bases: TGCGCCAGCAGCGAGAGGACAGGGAAAGACTCACCCCTCCACTTT. It is translated as CASSERTGKDSPLHF.

The chain is built from TRBV11-3 and TRBJ2-7; D gene unclear. Germline CDR1 reads SGHNT; CDR2 reads YENEEA. There are 14 residues in the CDR3. Trimming pared 2 bases from V and 7 bases from J, leaving 15 bases between. The CDR3 is CASSLTNTYNEQYF. The CDR3 bases are TGTGCCAGCAGCTTAACTAATACCTACAATGAGCAGTACTTC.

As for this clonotype: This may be a read error: a much more frequent sequence differs by one nucleotide. The rearrangement links TRBV29-1 to TRBJ2-7; 7 nucleotides align to TRBD1. This CDR3 contains 13 residues. The ends lost 1 base at V and 4 bases at J; junction bases unmatched: 4. Germline V lookup: CDR1 SQVTM, CDR2 ANQGSEA. The chain's CDR3 is CSVEVGGSYEQYF. The CDR3 nucleotides are TGCAGCGTTGAAGTAGGGGGCTCATACGAGCAGTACTTC.

This clonotype showed up just a few times. The CDR3 sequence: CASSSTGLAGVSNEQFF. The CDR3 DNA reads as TGTGCCAGCAGCTCCACGGGACTAGCGGGAGTCTCCAATGAGCAGTTCTTC. The chain recombines TRBV7-3 with TRBJ2-1, with TRBD2 matching over 14 bases. J lost 6 bases, V lost 4 bases, and 8 bases had no gene match. The CDR3 sequence is 17 residues long. The germline CDR1 and CDR2 sequences are SGHTA and FQGTGA.

V is TRBV20-1 and J is TRBJ1-5; D might be TRBD1 (6 bases). Germline assignment: CDR1 DFQATT and CDR2 SNEGSKA (reference sequence). The CDR3 contains 15 residues. Trimming stripped 6 bases from V and 3 bases from J, with 18 bases between. CDR3 amino acids: CSASATGWNNQPQHF. The CDR3 nucleotides read TGCAGTGCGTCAGCCACAGGGTGGAACAATCAGCCCCAGCATTTT.

V usage is TRBV18 and J usage is TRBJ1-1; tentative D call: TRBD1 (5 bases). The CDR3 extends over 18 amino acids. The ends were cut back, 4 bases at V and 1 base at J, with 22 bases in the middle. Germline CDR1 and CDR2: KGHSH and LQKENI. The CDR3 sequence: CASSQIGGSRFPNTEAFF. DNA of the CDR3: TGTGCCAGCTCACAAATCGGGGGTTCAAGGTTTCCGAACACTGAAGCTTTCTTT.

Of note for this clonotype: The germline gene is not matched at one end of the junction; a read error may be the cause. The V and J genes are TRBV12-3 or TRBV12-4 and TRBJ1-2, with D possibly being TRBD1 (5 bases). CDR3 length: 15 residues. The CDR3 nucleotides read TGTGCCGGCAGTCCGGGAGGGGCTCGTAACTATGGCTACACCTTC. As protein: CAGSPGGARNYGYTF.

This clonotype was seen only a few times. In DNA, the CDR3 is TGCGCCAGCAGCCAAGATCTGCTGGGCGGCTATGGCTACACCTTC. Translated: CASSQDLLGGYGYTF. The rearrangement uses TRBV4-3 and TRBJ1-2; D gene uncertain. The CDR3 contains 15 residues. Germline-derived CDR1 and CDR2 are LGHNA and YSLEER. V was cut by 0 bases and J by 4 bases, with 12 bases left in between.

This sequence joins TRBV5-6 and TRBJ1-3, with a tentative D call TRBD1 (6 bases). This CDR3 has 14 residues. The germline V gene encodes CDR1 SGHDT and CDR2 YYEEEE. Trimming removed 5 bases at V and 4 bases at J, with 13 bases between. The CDR3 loop reads CASSWGTIGNTIYF. CDR3 coding DNA: TGTGCCAGCAGTTGGGGGACAATCGGAAACACCATATATTTT.

The V gene is TRBV9, the J gene TRBJ2-4; D is perhaps TRBD2 (6 bases). CDR1 is SGDLS and CDR2 is YYNGEE in the germline V gene. The V and J ends lost 6 bases and 0 bases respectively, with 16 bases between them. CDR3 length: 16 residues. The CDR3 DNA sequence: TGTGCCAGCACCAATCACGGGGGACTAGCCAAAAACATTCAGTACTTC. Translation gives CASTNHGGLAKNIQYF. Together with reference TRBV9 and TRBJ2-4, the CDR3 gives the full variable domain: DSGVTQTPKHLITATGQRVTLRCSPRSGDLSVYWYQQSLDQGLQFLIQYYNGEERAKGNILERFSAQQFPDLHSELNLSSLELGDSALYFCASTNHGGLAKNIQYFGAGTRLSVL.

The rearrangement uses TRBV7-2 and TRBJ2-5; D is uncertain. Matching the DNA end better, TRBJ2-7 makes the J call doubtful. The length of the CDR3 is 13 residues. Germline assignment: CDR1 SGHTA and CDR2 FQGNSA. Here the CDR3 reads CASSREPLLEQYF. CDR3 DNA: TGTGCCAGCAGCCGCGAACCTTTACTCGAGCAGTACTTC.

On this clonotype: Given the absence of the conserved phenylalanine or tryptophan at the CDR3 end, a read error is likely. The chain is built from TRBV7-3 and TRBJ2-1; the match to TRBD1 covers 8 bases. V lost 5 bases, J lost 9 bases, and 9 bases stayed unmatched. This CDR3 spans 14 amino acids. The germline V gene encodes CDR1 SGHTA and CDR2 FQGTGA. The CDR3 nucleotides are TGTGCCAGCAGCCTCCGGACAGGGCACGGTGAGCAGTTCTCC. It translates to CASSLRTGHGEQFS.

This clonotype has just one count. The chain employs TRBV12-3 or TRBV12-4 and TRBJ1-2; no firm D call. Between the trimmed V and J ends, which lost 5 bases and 6 bases, there was a span of 13 bases. This CDR3 is 13 amino acids long. This chain's CDR3 is CASSEGSTNGYTF. As DNA, the CDR3 is TGTGCCAGCAGTGAGGGTTCGACCAATGGCTACACCTTC.

The chain combines TRBV3-1 with TRBJ1-6; 10 nucleotides line up with TRBD1. The CDR3 runs 19 residues. CDR1 is LGHDT, CDR2 YNNKEL, per germline (reference sequence). Losses at the gene ends were 4 bases for V and 8 bases for J; bases not matched to a gene: 17. CDR3 nucleotide sequence: TGTGCCAGCAGCCGAATGGCCGGGACAGGGGAACTTCTTCATTCACCCCTCCACTTT. This sequence encodes CASSRMAGTGELLHSPLHF.

The chain combines TRBV5-1 with TRBJ1-1; D might be TRBD1 (5 bases). Germline lookup yields CDR1 SGHRS and CDR2 YFSETQ. The CDR3 has 16 amino acids. The germline V and J ends were trimmed by 3 bases and 0 bases, with 15 bases remaining between them. The chain's CDR3 is CASSWGDADMNTEAFF. The CDR3 region has the DNA TGCGCCAGCAGCTGGGGTGATGCGGACATGAACACTGAAGCTTTCTTT.

This clonotype came up many times. DNA of the CDR3: TGTGCCAGCAGCCAAGATGAATGGGCGACAGGGGGAAACATTCAGTACTTC. It yields the protein CASSQDEWATGGNIQYF. The gene calls are TRBV4-2 and TRBJ2-4; 9 positions match TRBD1. Germline loops: CDR1 LGHNA, CDR2 YNFKEQ. There are 17 residues in the CDR3. V lost 0 bases to trimming and J lost 6 bases; unmatched junction nucleotides: 9.

This sequence joins TRBV30 and TRBJ2-3, with TRBD2 identical over 8 bases. The ends lost 2 bases at V and 7 bases at J; junction bases unmatched: 2. This CDR3 comprises 12 residues. CDR1 GTSNPN and CDR2 SVGIG come from the germline V gene (reference sequence). CDR3 residues: CAWSTGGNTQYF. The CDR3 DNA reads TGTGCCTGGAGTACGGGGGGGAATACGCAGTATTTT.